This TCR beta chain was documented in a study of shared clonotypes between healthy human individuals (dated by TCRdb to the early 2020s). General notes on the study: A few men and a couple of women, aged 18 to 49 years, made up the cohort. Each donor's leukapheresis produced roughly between roughly 0.85 and 9.5 billion PBMCs. Blood TCR repertoires of five healthy adults were deeply sequenced to estimate repertoire size and the extent of clonotype sharing between individuals. To increase sequencing depth and limit assay-specific biases, different laboratories used diverse techniques to prepare libraries and sequence TCR repertoires. For each donor, CD4 naive and CD4 memory were each given three plates, CD8 naive was given two plates, and CD8 memory was given one plate.

Overall study results and their limits: Based on pairwise subsampling, the degree of clonotype sharing among donors was expected to be affected by sequencing depth. Clonotypes shared by all four sorted-subset donors showed higher generation probabilities than non-shared clonotypes. Sampling was limited to blood, and TCR repertoires in tissue likely differ from TCR repertoires in blood. Sharing across four donors was observed for about 5% of naive CD4, 3% to 3.5% of naive CD8, 2.3% of memory CD4, and roughly 0.43% of memory CD8 clonotypes. Larger estimated clonotype richness was generally found for naive subsets than for memory subsets. The genetic and exposure-history diversity represented was limited by the small number of donors. Even with the large sequencing depth, rarefaction of the sorted-subset datasets indicated that sequencing was incomplete.

The donors were healthy, HIV-negative adults with no recently reported acute infections or vaccinations. All donors were Caucasian adults living in Nashville, Tennessee, USA. CD8 memory samples combined magnetically selected CD45RO+ cells with CCR7-negative CD45RA+ effector memory (TemRA) cells. Blood was collected by leukapheresis, and PBMCs were isolated by Ficoll-Histopaque density gradient centrifugation and then cryopreserved in liquid nitrogen vapor phase. Analytical flow cytometry was used to check the purity and quantity of every magnetically sorted T cell population. Genomic DNA was isolated from every sorted fraction and measured by UV absorbance on a Nanodrop 2000c. Using the deep immunoSEQ assay, TCR CDR3 regions were amplified from genomic DNA by multiplex PCR. Genomic DNA extracted from each cell subset was distributed evenly over all wells of several immunoSEQ 96-well plates, and each plate served as one replicate. For sorted subsets, each replicate PCR was loaded with 200 ng genomic DNA, equivalent to 25,000 to 30,000 T cell genomes. Purified libraries were quantified with a Qubit 3.0 fluorometer, sized on a Bioanalyzer 2100, and re-quantified with the KAPA Library Quantification kit. A separate single-read 150-cycle Illumina NextSeq 550 flow cell was used to sequence each immunoSEQ 96-well plate. The authors' analysis ran thus. Because the immunoSEQ output held only junctional sequences and lacked quality scores, the filtering could not match the filtering applied to full-length reads. Sequences were annotated with PyIR, a Python wrapper for IgBLAST v1.9, using IMGT germline references to assign V/J genes and CDR3. Reads with weak V/J assignments (E-value above 1e-6), missing CDR3, stop codons, out-of-frame junctions, or ambiguous translated residues were removed. V3J clonotypes were defined by identical inferred V gene, J gene, and CDR3 amino acid sequence. Percentage overlap between repertoires was calculated by dividing the number of shared unique clonotypes by the size of the smaller repertoire. Richness of each repertoire was evaluated using RTK rarefaction, the Chao1 estimator, and Recon v2.1 estimates of unobserved clonotypes. For all TCRbeta clonotypes obtained by the gDNA method from several donors, generation probabilities were computed with OLGA. In TCRdb, the immuneACCESS table is reduced to in-frame sequences with V and J assigned. These tables do not hold every clone; where another copy was compared, an unresolved V gene accounts for under half, and the others remain unexplained. D and trimming come from the DNA, and the V and J calls and clone size come from that table. This sample is represented by about 690,000 clones; about 92% of them were singletons. The ten largest make up 34% of the sample.

This clone was seen once. Its antigen specificity is not known. No base quality information exists; no much larger clone differs at one position. Sequencing was carried out using memory CD8+ T cells from PBMCs. In the paper's terms, the cell subset or site label means: CD45RO+ cells pooled with CCR7-negative TemRA cells. The TCR originated in a man younger than 35 in good health. Some clones in this sample may be carry-over from other donors' samples.

The DNA sequence follows: TGTGCCAGCAGCCCAGGGGTGGTCTACGAGCAGTACTTC. Its amino acids are CASSPGVVYEQYF. Here the chain combines TRBV6-1 and TRBJ2-7; perhaps TRBD1 is the D gene, with 6 bases matching. Taken from cysteine to phenylalanine, the CDR3 has 13 residues. The entry retains the CDR3 DNA only, 39 bases that are in frame from base 1. V sheds 6 bases and J sheds 3 bases, leaving 12 bases between their ends. The germline V gene specifies MNHNS as CDR1 and SASEGT as CDR2.